This T cell receptor beta chain was recorded in a study of siplizumab effects on memory and regulatory T cells. Every sample had roughly 100,000 of its TCR templates assayed. Sequencing used immunoSEQ multiplex PCR; TCRdb keeps in-frame clones, though not all of them. The data hold tens of thousands of clones, with roughly nine tenths observed a single time. Study results and limitations: Siplizumab, the agent tested, significantly reduced alloreactive sequences traceable to unstimulated CD4+ memory cells. Apparently key alloresponse contributors, naive T cells also seemed more diverse than memory cells. Siplizumab cultures yielded proliferating Tregs whose suppressive function was not confirmed.

CDR3 length equals 14 residues. From germline, CDR1 is SEHNR and CDR2 FQNEAQ (reference sequence). V lost 1 base to trimming and J lost 3 bases, with 7 bases between them. On this clone itself: The antigen remains unidentified.

Sequenced sample: CD8+ T cells sorted from blood. The sequence was obtained from a human donor in good health. This chain links TRBV7-9 with TRBJ1-5; TRBD1 is a possible D gene (5 bases). CDR3 bases: TGTGCCAGCAGCTTAGAGGGGAACAATCAGCCCCAGCATTTT. Amino acid sequence: CASSLEGNNQPQHF.